Reported below is one TCR beta chain. Antigen specificity is unknown. An end of the junction differs from the germline gene, which may be a read error. TCRdb's copy holds only in-frame clones and misses some; the assay was immunoSEQ multiplex PCR. Of about 86,000 clones in the sample, approximately 88% were seen once. The record originates from a study of T cell responses to AZD1222 COVID-19 vaccine. Study results and caveats: Among those given AZD1222, only 6 or 7 were seropositive at baseline. Spike-specific TCR breadth and depth went up after people got two AZD1222 doses.

In germline, CDR1 is MNHNS, CDR2 SASEGT. CDR3 length: 13 residues. The V and J genes are TRBV6-1 and TRBJ1-2; TRBD1 aligns across 10 bases. The sample in question was peripheral blood, obtained on day 0 of AZD1222 vaccination. This TCR was sampled from an adult in good health. CDR3 region: CASSERGQGRCSF. The CDR3 DNA reads as TGTGCCAGCAGTGAGAGGGGACAGGGGAGATGTTCTTTC.